The sequence of this T cell receptor (beta chain) was determined in a study of immune heterogeneity within non-small cell lung tumors (dated by TCRdb to the late 2010s). Some background on the complete study: By histology, a handful of squamous cell carcinomas, 10 to 11 non-squamous carcinomas and 1 tumor not otherwise specified were included. The study combined whole-exome sequencing, RNA-seq and TCR beta repertoire sequencing of multiple spatially distinct regions from each NSCLC tumor to examine intratumoral immune heterogeneity. Transcriptome data were available for just roughly 40 loci from 12 patients, whereas TCR repertoire analysis spanned roughly 55 tumor loci from approximately 14 patients. For mutant peptides 8 to 11 amino acids long, netMHCpan-3.0 predicted neoantigen binding to the HLA alleles of each patient.

Study-wide findings and limitations: High-frequency TCR beta clonotypes were largely distinct between individual patients. Identical dominant CDR3B clonotypes recurred across loci within a patient, yet different tumor locations also harbored unique high-frequency clones. A moderate positive correlation (R roughly 0.3), which was statistically significant, linked local T-cell repertoire clonality to local tumor mutational burden.

By share, this clonotype ranks as medium-sized (0.01 to 0.1%). Its antigen is currently not known. Base qualities are not at hand, and no much larger clone is one base apart. The TCR beta CDR3 region was amplified with a multiplex PCR system whose first round ran for about 9 cycles using 32 V-gene forward primers and 13 J-gene reverse primers. The first PCR round used a QIAGEN Multiplex PCR Kit, and the primer sequences were filed in Chinese patent CN105087789A. In a second PCR round, Illumina universal primers were added with the Phusion High-Fidelity PCR Kit. Paired-end sequencing of TCR libraries was carried out on the Illumina HiSeq X Ten platform at a read length of 151 bp. The original pipeline was this. Reads without multiplex PCR primers were removed using Cutadapt, read pairs were merged using PEAR, and CDR3 regions were called using MiXCR with default settings. Shannon entropy measured repertoire diversity, while clonality was calculated as one minus the Shannon entropy divided by the ln of the count of productive unique sequences. A clonotype counted as a dominant or high-frequency T-cell clone when its frequency was 0.5% or higher. Clones were called with MiXCR by TCRdb after fastp trimmed the public reads at Q25, and only in-frame beta chains were retained. One record per CDR3 amino acid sequence lists the most common genes and DNA. The V and J calls follow TCRdb's processing rather than the paper's. This sample holds over 20,000 distinct CDR3 sequences; less than 35% were observed only once. Of the sample, 4.1% falls within the top ten clones.

Genomic DNA was extracted from bulk tumor tissue and used as the TCR template, and around 540 ng gDNA was amplified per sample. During surgery, several biopsies were collected from each primary tumor and placed as far from one another as possible within the tumor mass. The study cohort was described as untreated and was composed of newly diagnosed NSCLC cases undergoing curative surgery. The donor group was made up of 15 newly diagnosed non-small cell lung cancer patients undergoing surgery with curative intent. A couple of independent pathologists examined the resected tumor masses. Only DNA and RNA samples of high quality went on to sequencing. V is reduced by 6 bases and J by 6 bases, leaving a spacing of 8 bases between them. Inclusive of the bounding cysteine and phenylalanine, the CDR3 is 11 residues long. Just the 33-base CDR3 DNA is kept, in frame starting at base 1. Sequences SNHLY (CDR1) and FYNNEI (CDR2) are obtained from the germline V gene.

The TCR comes from a man aged 40-49 years with non-small cell lung cancer. This sequence uses TRBV2 and TRBJ1-2, with the D gene not confidently named. Sequenced material: lung tumor tissue. The encoded CDR3 is CASSRHDGYTF. The nucleotide sequence is TGTGCCAGCAGCCGACATGATGGCTACACCTTC.